This entry lists 17 T cell receptor beta chains sequenced from one sample in a study of T-cell memory formation after mild COVID-19. Using its own MiXCR run on the 5' RACE reads, TCRdb lists one record per CDR3 protein. The sample contains tens of thousands of distinct CDR3 sequences, about 23% of which appear only once. The specimen sequenced was PBMCs or a T cell subset sorted from them (not recorded which). The receptors come from a man aged 18-30 years who had mild COVID-19 (a few samples of this study predate the infection). Cell type and time point are not known.

This chain joins TRBV7-8 and TRBJ2-7, with unresolved D. Trimming cost V 5 bases and J 0 bases, with 5 bases left between them. Per the germline V gene, CDR1 is SGHVS and CDR2 is FQNEAQ. The CDR3 loop spans 12 amino acids. CDR3 loop: CASSPPSYEQYV. DNA of the CDR3: TGTGCCAGCAGCCCCCCCTCCTACGAGCAGTACGTC.

The chain employs TRBV28 and TRBJ2-3; D gene uncertain. CDR3 length: 13 amino acids. In germline, CDR1 is MDHEN, CDR2 SYDVKM. V was cut by 10 bases and J by 4 bases, with 15 bases left in between. For the CDR3, the DNA is TGTGCCACCGATGTTCCCGGCGCAGATACGCAGTATTTT. The encoded protein is CATDVPGADTQYF.

This clonotype is medium-sized within its sample. The V and J genes are TRBV6-2 or TRBV6-3 and TRBJ2-2; 9 nucleotides line up with TRBD1. The J segment lost 8 bases and the V segment lost 3 bases, leaving 10 bases of the junction unmatched. This CDR3 has 16 residues. The germline gives CDR1 MNHEY, CDR2 SVGEGT. The CDR3 reads CASSYGTGRATGELFF. As DNA, the CDR3 is TGTGCCAGCAGTTATGGGACAGGGCGAGCGACAGGGGAGCTGTTTTTT.

This clonotype occurred a few times. The V gene is TRBV15, the J gene TRBJ2-3, with a possible D match to TRBD2 (5 bases). Germline assignment: CDR1 LNHNV and CDR2 YYDKDF (reference sequence). The CDR3 totals 12 residues. V was trimmed by 6 bases and J by 8 bases, leaving 12 bases between them. Here the CDR3 reads CATSYSRGTQYF. The CDR3 coding sequence is TGTGCCACCAGTTACTCCCGGGGTACGCAGTATTTT. Supplemented by reference TRBV15 and TRBJ2-3, the full variable domain reads DAMVIQNPRYQVTQFGKPVTLSCSQTLNHNVMYWYQQKSSQAPKLLFHYYDKDFNNEADTPDNFQSRRPNTSFCFLDIRSPGLGDTAMYLCATSYSRGTQYFGPGTRLTVL.

The sample holds a few counts of this clonotype. The genes are TRBV7-9 and TRBJ2-3; D is undetermined. CDR1 SEHNR and CDR2 FQNEAQ come from the germline V gene (reference sequence). The CDR3 extends over 13 amino acids. The germline V and J ends were trimmed by 4 bases and 4 bases, with 9 bases remaining between them. The CDR3 DNA sequence: TGTGCCAGCAGCTCCGGACCCCCAGATACGCAGTATTTT. Translation gives CASSSGPPDTQYF.

In its sample, this clonotype was seen a few times. The rearrangement links TRBV7-4 to TRBJ2-5; no reliable D call. Germline CDR1 reads SGHVT; CDR2 reads SQSDAQ. The CDR3 contains 14 residues. V lost 5 bases to trimming and J lost 4 bases, with 14 bases between them. CDR3 protein: CASSLGHRSETQYF. CDR3 nucleotide sequence: TGTGCCAGCAGCCTCGGTCATCGCTCAGAGACCCAGTACTTC.

The sample holds many counts of this clonotype. V usage is TRBV20-1 and J usage is TRBJ2-7, with 8 bases identical to TRBD2. Germline CDR1 reads DFQATT; CDR2 reads SNEGSKA (reference sequence). CDR3 size: 14 residues. The V gene end was trimmed by 1 base and the J gene end by 3 bases; junction bases not matched to a gene: 5. This CDR3 is CSARAGTRSYEQYF. DNA of the CDR3: TGCAGTGCTAGAGCCGGGACTAGAAGCTACGAGCAGTACTTC.

The chain combines TRBV24-1 with TRBJ2-1; D unresolved. Germline V gene data show CDR1 as KGHDR and CDR2 as SFDVKD. V gave up 2 bases and J gave up 1 base, with 11 bases separating them. The CDR3 extends over 16 amino acids. The CDR3 sequence is CATSDWKGLSYNEQFF. DNA for the CDR3: TGTGCCACCAGTGATTGGAAGGGATTGTCCTACAATGAGCAGTTCTTC.

The rearrangement uses TRBV4-3 and TRBJ2-1; D is unresolved. CDR3 size: 14 residues. Germline assignment: CDR1 LGHNA and CDR2 YSLEER. Trimming removed 0 bases from V and 7 bases from J, with 10 bases in between. CDR3 nucleotides: TGCGCCAGCAGCCAAGATCGTGGAGTGAATGAGCAGTTCTTC. Residues: CASSQDRGVNEQFF.

The chain recombines TRBV6-5 with TRBJ1-1, with TRBD1 matching over 10 bases. From germline, CDR1 is MNHEY and CDR2 SVGAGI. The CDR3 is 15 residues long. V trimming: 5 bases; J trimming: 1 base; junction bases outside the gene matches: 4. CDR3: CASSAWDRGNTEAFF. The CDR3 nucleotides read TGTGCCAGCAGTGCGTGGGACAGGGGGAACACTGAAGCTTTCTTT.

This clonotype was counted a few times. This chain connects TRBV6-2 or TRBV6-3 to TRBJ2-4, with D perhaps matching TRBD1 (6 bases). The CDR3 consists of 16 residues. Trimming took 6 bases from V and 2 from J, leaving 17 bases between them. CDR1 is MNHEY, CDR2 SVGEGT, per germline. CDR3 residues: CASSRTGYGTKNIQYF. In nucleotides, the CDR3 is TGTGCCAGCAGCCGTACAGGGTATGGGACCAAAAACATTCAGTACTTC.

In its sample, this clonotype was seen a few times. The chain couples TRBV12-3 or TRBV12-4 to TRBJ2-7; 12 nucleotides line up with TRBD2. V was pared by 7 bases and J by 9 bases, with 7 bases of the junction left unmatched. The CDR3 has 13 amino acids. The CDR3 DNA follows: TGTGCCAGCACCTCCCGACTAGCGGGGGCGCAGTACTTC. This sequence encodes CASTSRLAGAQYF.

The chain combines TRBV5-4 with TRBJ2-7, with 7 bases fitting TRBD2. Germline CDR1 SGHNT, CDR2 YYREEE (reference sequence). There are 16 residues in the CDR3. The junction had 10 bases not matched to a gene; V was cut back by 4 bases and J by 0 bases. The chain's CDR3 is CASSGGRGRSSYEQYF. In DNA, the CDR3 is TGTGCCAGCAGCGGCGGGAGAGGTAGGAGCTCCTACGAGCAGTACTTC. Looking up the rest from reference TRBV5-4 and TRBJ2-7 gives the full variable domain: ETGVTQSPTHLIKTRGQQVTLRCSSQSGHNTVSWYQQALGQGPQFIFQYYREEENGRGNFPPRFSGLQFPNYSSELNVNALELDDSALYLCASSGGRGRSSYEQYFGPGTRLTVT.

The genes are TRBV4-3 and TRBJ2-7, with D unclear. The CDR3 loop spans 17 amino acids. V lost 2 bases and J 2 bases, leaving 19 bases between the germline ends. The germline CDR1 and CDR2 sequences are LGHNA and YSLEER. The CDR3 region has the DNA TGCGCCAGCAGCCAACCAAGCACGGAGCGTAGACCCTACGAGCAGTACGTC. It specifies CASSQPSTERRPYEQYV.

V and J are TRBV10-3 and TRBJ2-2; TRBD1 or TRBD2 may be the D gene (5 bases each). This CDR3 comprises 13 residues. The V and J ends lost 6 bases and 2 bases respectively, with 7 bases between them. CDR1 is ENHRY, CDR2 SYGVKD, per germline. The DNA of the CDR3 is TGTGCCATCAGGGGGGTCAACACCGGGGAGCTGTTTTTT. Translating it yields CAIRGVNTGELFF.

In its sample, this clonotype was seen a few times. This chain links TRBV6-2 or TRBV6-3 with TRBJ2-5; TRBD2 agrees at 7 bases. The germline V gene has CDR1 MNHEY and CDR2 SVGEGT. The length of the CDR3 is 13 residues. Trimming took 2 bases from V and 3 from J; bases not matched to a gene: 0. The CDR3 DNA sequence: TGTGCCAGCAGTTACGCGGGGGAAGAGACCCAGTACTTC. It translates to CASSYAGEETQYF.

The chain links TRBV5-1 to TRBJ1-5; no clear D. This CDR3 has 14 amino acids. Germline V gene lookup returns CDR1 SGHRS and CDR2 YFSETQ. Between the trimmed V and J ends, which lost 0 bases and 8 bases, there was a span of 12 bases. The CDR3 region is CASSLAPGLEPQHF. CDR3 bases: TGCGCCAGCAGCTTGGCCCCGGGGTTGGAGCCCCAGCATTTT.